The present T cell receptor (beta chain) was sequenced within a study of CD4 T cells in relation to SARS-CoV-2 and coronaviruses. Across the whole study: ViraFEST: approximately 10-day antigen culture of PBMCs, then TCR beta CDR3 sequencing. Study results and limitations: Approximately 65% of donors had memory CD4+ clonotypes crossrecognizing SARS-CoV-2 and common cold coronavirus spike. Monoreactive clones expanded significantly more to SARS-CoV-2 than crossreactive clones did.

Repertoires were generated with immunoSEQ multiplex PCR, while TCRdb's copy carries only in-frame clones and drops some. This table holds about 22,000 clones, approximately 70% found once. The V and J ends lost 2 bases and 3 bases, in that order; junction bases with no gene match: 2. The CDR3 contains 13 residues. Germline loops: CDR1 SGDLS, CDR2 YYNGEE. Unexposed donor CD4+ T cells date from 2011-2018, before the COVID-19 pandemic. After about 11 days of culture, CD4+ T cells were isolated. Unexposed-donor CD4+ T cells were probed with SARS-CoV-2 S/N and four cold-coronavirus spikes, cells permitting. Points on this clone: Its antigen is as yet unknown.

V is TRBV9 and J is TRBJ2-7; 7 nucleotides align to TRBD2. The sequence was collected from a human donor in good health. The sequenced material came from CD4+ T cells from PBMCs, cultured in vitro. CDR3 in amino acids: CASSVSGIYEQYF. The CDR3 nucleotides are TGTGCCAGCAGCGTCAGCGGGATCTACGAGCAGTACTTC.